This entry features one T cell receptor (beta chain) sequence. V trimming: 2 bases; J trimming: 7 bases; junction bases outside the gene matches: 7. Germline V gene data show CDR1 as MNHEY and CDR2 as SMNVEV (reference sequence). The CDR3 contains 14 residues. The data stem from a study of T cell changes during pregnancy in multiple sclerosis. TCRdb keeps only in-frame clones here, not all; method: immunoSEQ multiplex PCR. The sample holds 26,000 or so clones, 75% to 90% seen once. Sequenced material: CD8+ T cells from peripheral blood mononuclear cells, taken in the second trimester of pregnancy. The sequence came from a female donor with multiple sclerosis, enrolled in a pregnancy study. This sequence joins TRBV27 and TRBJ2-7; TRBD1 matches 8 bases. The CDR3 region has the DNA TGTGCCAGCAGTTTAGGCCAGGGGGCGTGGGAGCAGTACTTC. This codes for CASSLGQGAWEQYF.